Listed here are 17 T cell receptor beta chains from one sample, sequenced in a study of beta chain features in type 1 diabetes. Expressed TCRB transcripts were sequenced because the entire RNA isolate underwent reverse transcription. Here immunoSEQ multiplex PCR was the method, and the copy in TCRdb shows in-frame clones only, minus some. The sample contains under 550,000 clones, approximately 10% of which appear only once. The sequenced sample was naive CD4+ T cells from blood. The receptors originated from a woman aged 18-29 years in good health.

This clone was counted at least ten times. This chain connects TRBV30 to TRBJ2-1; D gene unclear. The V gene lost 0 bases and the J gene lost 5 bases, with 17 bases spanning the gap. In germline, CDR1 is GTSNPN, CDR2 SVGIG (reference sequence). The CDR3 contains 16 residues. The CDR3 sequence is CAWSVRLAARDNEQFF. The CDR3 DNA reads as TGTGCCTGGAGTGTACGGCTGGCCGCACGAGACAATGAGCAGTTCTTC.

The chain recombines TRBV7-2 with TRBJ2-3, with TRBD2 matching over 7 bases. This CDR3 has 17 residues. CDR1 is SGHTA and CDR2 is FQGNSA in the germline V gene. J was trimmed by 0 bases and V by 2 bases; bases with no gene match: 8. CDR3 region: CASSLKPAGPSTDTQYF. The CDR3 bases are TGTGCCAGCAGCTTAAAACCAGCGGGACCCAGCACAGATACGCAGTATTTT.

This clone occurred a few times. The V call is TRBV18, the J call TRBJ2-7; D is ambiguous. Germline CDR1 KGHSH, CDR2 LQKENI. The CDR3 spans 14 residues. V was cut by 2 bases and J by 3 bases, with 11 bases left in between. The CDR3 DNA reads TGTGCCAGCTCACCAAGGGTAGAAAGCTACGAGCAGTACTTC. This codes for CASSPRVESYEQYF.

This clone was seen more than once but under ten times. CDR3 amino acids: CAISESIYYEQYV. In DNA form, the CDR3 reads TGTGCCATCAGTGAGTCGATATACTACGAGCAGTACGTC. The gene calls are TRBV10-3 and TRBJ2-7, with D uncertain. This CDR3 region has 13 residues. Germline V CDR1 and CDR2: ENHRY, SYGVKD. Deletions cut 0 bases from V and 3 bases from J, with 6 bases between.

V is TRBV7-9 and J is TRBJ1-1; D unclear. CDR3 size: 15 residues. The V end was cut by 1 base, the J end by 5 bases, with 14 bases between. The V gene's germline CDR1 is SEHNR and CDR2 FQNEAQ (reference sequence). CDR3 in amino acids: CASSLVPGGGTEAFF. DNA of the CDR3: TGTGCCAGCAGCTTAGTACCGGGCGGTGGGACTGAAGCTTTCTTT.

This chain links TRBV4-3 with TRBJ1-4; no clear D. Germline V CDR1 and CDR2: LGHNA, YSLEER. This CDR3 spans 16 amino acids. The V and J ends lost 0 bases and 5 bases respectively, with 13 bases between them. In DNA form, the CDR3 reads TGCGCCAGCAGCCAAGATGAACCCGGGAACAATGAAAAACTGTTTTTT. The encoded protein is CASSQDEPGNNEKLFF.

J is TRBJ2-7 and V is TRBV2; D uncertain. V was cut by 2 bases and J by 3 bases, with 5 bases left in between. From germline, CDR1 is SNHLY and CDR2 FYNNEI. This CDR3 has 12 residues. The CDR3 here is CASSELDYEQYF. Written as DNA, the CDR3 is TGTGCCAGCAGTGAACTTGACTACGAGCAGTACTTC.

The chain carries TRBV30 and TRBJ2-2; D not resolved. This CDR3 comprises 14 residues. Looked up from germline, CDR1 is GTSNPN and CDR2 is SVGIG (reference sequence). V lost 5 bases and J lost 7, with 17 bases in between. CDR3 bases: TGTGCCTGGGCGTTACACCATGAAAGCGGGGAGCTGTTTTTT. Encoded protein: CAWALHHESGELFF.

This chain joins TRBV12-5 and TRBJ1-4; D unresolved. Trimming pared 2 bases from V and 8 bases from J, leaving 3 bases between. Looked up from germline, CDR1 is LGHNT and CDR2 is FRNRAP. The CDR3 is 11 residues long. Written as DNA, the CDR3 is TGTGCTAGTGGTTTGTACGAAAAACTGTTTTTT. Translated: CASGLYEKLFF.

In its sample, this clone was seen a few times. The chain has TRBV19 and TRBJ1-2; D uncertain. There are 14 residues in the CDR3. The V end lost 8 bases, the J end lost 5 bases, and 18 bases lay between the germline ends. Per the germline V gene, CDR1 is LNHDA and CDR2 is SQIVND (reference sequence). The DNA of the CDR3 is TGTGCCAGTCTAAGGCTCGGAGGGCGATATGGCTACACCTTC. It codes for CASLRLGGRYGYTF.

The gene calls are TRBV7-9 and TRBJ2-4; D ambiguous. This CDR3 is built from 15 residues. The V end lost 5 bases, the J end lost 0 bases, and 11 bases lay between the germline ends. Germline CDR1 SEHNR, CDR2 FQNEAQ (reference sequence). The CDR3 DNA is TGTGCCAGCAGCGTGGGCCCCTTAGCCAAAAACATTCAGTACTTC. Residues: CASSVGPLAKNIQYF.

The gene calls are TRBV28 and TRBJ2-6, with TRBD1 matching over 8 bases. Per the germline V gene, CDR1 is MDHEN and CDR2 is SYDVKM. This CDR3 is built from 16 residues. The J segment lost 2 bases and the V segment lost 4 bases, leaving 4 bases of the junction unmatched. CDR3 residues: CASSSGGVTGANVLTF. The CDR3 coding sequence is TGTGCCAGCAGTTCAGGGGGCGTAACTGGGGCCAACGTCCTGACTTTC.

The rearrangement uses TRBV7-9 and TRBJ2-7; no clear D gene. Germline V gives CDR1 SEHNR, CDR2 FQNEAQ (reference sequence). The CDR3 contains 12 residues. Trimming shortened V by 4 bases and J by 6 bases, and 10 bases separated the two germline ends. The CDR3 DNA reads TGTGCCAGCAGCTATTTCGTTGGCGAGCAGTACTTC. Its protein is CASSYFVGEQYF.

This clone has just a few counts. The rearrangement links TRBV7-2 to TRBJ2-3; D perhaps matches TRBD2 (7 bases). In germline, CDR1 is SGHTA, CDR2 FQGNSA. V was shortened by 2 bases and J by 3 bases, with 18 bases between the two germline ends. The CDR3 has 17 residues. The CDR3 sequence: CASSLSGGGHGTDTQYF. CDR3 nucleotide sequence: TGTGCCAGCAGCTTAAGCGGCGGGGGCCATGGGACAGATACGCAGTATTTT.

This clone was seen more than once but under ten times. V usage is TRBV18 and J usage is TRBJ2-1; a weak D match, TRBD1 (5 bases). Germline CDR1 reads KGHSH; CDR2 reads LQKENI. The length of the CDR3 is 18 residues. Trimming pared 3 bases from V and 0 bases from J, leaving 18 bases between. The CDR3 sequence: CASSPFPGPRSSYNEQFF. CDR3 sequence (DNA): TGTGCCAGCTCACCTTTTCCAGGGCCGAGAAGCTCCTACAATGAGCAGTTCTTC.

This sequence joins TRBV5-1 and TRBJ2-1; 9 nucleotides align to TRBD2. J was trimmed by 8 bases and V by 4 bases; bases with no gene match: 10. The CDR3 sequence is 15 residues long. Germline CDR1 and CDR2: SGHRS and YFSETQ. Here the CDR3 DNA reads TGCGCCAGCAGCCCCGGGACTAGCCCCGTTTATGAGCAGTTCTTC. This translates into CASSPGTSPVYEQFF.

As concerns this clone: Distinct nucleotide sequences in the sample also encode this CDR3. V and J are TRBV30 and TRBJ2-3; no reliable D call. The length of the CDR3 is 13 residues. Trimming took 4 bases from V and 2 from J, leaving 10 bases between them. Germline V gives CDR1 GTSNPN, CDR2 SVGIG (reference sequence). In DNA, the CDR3 is TGTGCCTGGATAGGGCGATTCACAGATACGCAGTATTTT. This sequence encodes CAWIGRFTDTQYF.